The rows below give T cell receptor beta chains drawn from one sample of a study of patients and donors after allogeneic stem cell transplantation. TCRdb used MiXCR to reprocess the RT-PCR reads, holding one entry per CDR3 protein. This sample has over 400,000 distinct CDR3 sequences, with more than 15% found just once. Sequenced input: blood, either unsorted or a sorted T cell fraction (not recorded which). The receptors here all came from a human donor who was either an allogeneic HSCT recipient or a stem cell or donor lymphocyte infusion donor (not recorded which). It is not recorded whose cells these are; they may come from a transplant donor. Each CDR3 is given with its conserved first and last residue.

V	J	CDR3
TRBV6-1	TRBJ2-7	CASSGQGRYGEQYF
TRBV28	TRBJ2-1	CASSQLTDYNEQFF
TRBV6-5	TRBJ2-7	CASSYSRVGNEQYF
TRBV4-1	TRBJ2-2	CASSQRTNTGELFF
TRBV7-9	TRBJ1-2	CASSQGRVSGYTF
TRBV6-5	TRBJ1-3	CASSYYRVEGNTIYF
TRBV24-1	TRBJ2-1	CATSSPDSMGEQFF
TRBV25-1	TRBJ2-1	CASSLVALAGGNEQFF
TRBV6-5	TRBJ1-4	CASSYGDRDLFF
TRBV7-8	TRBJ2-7	CASSSQQTQQYF
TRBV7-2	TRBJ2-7	CASSFMKGPPRIDF
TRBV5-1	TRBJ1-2	CASSSEGTAYNYGYTF
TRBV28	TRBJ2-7	CASSKPGLPYEQYF
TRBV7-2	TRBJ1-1	CASSLVSGMNTEAFF
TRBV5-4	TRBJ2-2	CASSAAEGLGNTGELFF
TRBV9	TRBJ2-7	CASSHKFPGTSGYEQYF
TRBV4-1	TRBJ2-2	CASSQGATNTGELFF
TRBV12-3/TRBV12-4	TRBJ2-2	CASSWDRTGELFF
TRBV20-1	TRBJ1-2	CSEESRENYGYTF
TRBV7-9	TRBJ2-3	CASRSDAQGTDTQYF
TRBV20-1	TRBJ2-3	CSARVSGLGDTQYF
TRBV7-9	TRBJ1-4	CASSLEGRGATNEKLFF
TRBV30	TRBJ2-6	CAWTPGAGANVLTF
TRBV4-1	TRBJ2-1	CASSQGVGVNEQFF
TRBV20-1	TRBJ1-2	CSAAGQGASGYTF
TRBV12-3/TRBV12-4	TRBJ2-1	CASRRTDNNEQFF
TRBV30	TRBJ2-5	CAWYLGGTQYF
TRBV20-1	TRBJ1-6	CSARSAGYNSPLHF
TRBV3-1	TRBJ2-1	CASSPRTSGTYEQFF
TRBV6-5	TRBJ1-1	CASSYSTGTNTEAFF
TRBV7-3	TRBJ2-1	CASSLASGGAYEQFF
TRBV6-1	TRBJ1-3	CASSAIPGGNTIYF
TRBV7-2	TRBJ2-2	CASSSGQSTGELFF
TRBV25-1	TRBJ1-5	CASSESRRNQPQHF